In this sample, the clone carrying this TCR beta chain turned up many times. As yet, its antigen is unknown. Together with a sample-barcoded 5' primer, a J-beta primer mix was included in a second PCR lasting roughly 6 to 12 cycles. TCRdb ran MiXCR on the 5' RACE reads and lists one entry per CDR3 protein. The repertoire holds some 1,000,000 distinct CDR3 sequences, with approximately 25% as singletons. The data stem from a study of blood T cells in healthy people across ages. Study conclusions and caveats: Roughly linear age-related decline in beta diversity appeared, significant by age approximately 41.

V was clipped by 5 bases and J by 10 bases; unmatched bases: 3. The germline V gene encodes CDR1 MNHNS and CDR2 SASEGT. This CDR3 comprises 12 residues. The same data also went into a second study, on T cells of mothers and their children. Per that study: Over 8 million TCR beta CDR3 reads were obtained from each mother, and approximately 3 million from each child. Whether pairs are related or unrelated, thymic selection shapes their TCR recombination output in much the same way. Biologically related mothers and children overlapped slightly more than unrelated pairs, a non-significant difference.

What was sequenced was blood. This sequence originates from a girl aged 2-10 years in good health. The genes are TRBV6-1 and TRBJ2-1; TRBD2 matches 9 bases. CDR3 DNA sequence: TGTGCCAGCAGTATCCTAGCGGGAGAGCAGTTCTTC. It encodes CASSILAGEQFF.